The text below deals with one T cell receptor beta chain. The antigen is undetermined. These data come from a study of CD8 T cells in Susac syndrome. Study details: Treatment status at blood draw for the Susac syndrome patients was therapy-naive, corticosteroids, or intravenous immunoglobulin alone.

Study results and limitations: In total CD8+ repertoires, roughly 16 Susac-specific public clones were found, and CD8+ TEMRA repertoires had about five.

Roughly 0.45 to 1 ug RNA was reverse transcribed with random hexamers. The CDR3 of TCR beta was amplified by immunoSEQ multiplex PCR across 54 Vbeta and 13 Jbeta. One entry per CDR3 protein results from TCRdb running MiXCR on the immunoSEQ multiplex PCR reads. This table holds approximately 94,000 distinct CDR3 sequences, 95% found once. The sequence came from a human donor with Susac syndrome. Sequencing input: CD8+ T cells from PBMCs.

The CDR3 is CASSPGQGASYTF. Here the CDR3 DNA reads TGTGCCAGCTCACCCGGACAGGGGGCTAGCTACACCTTC. The chain links TRBV18 to TRBJ1-2, with 11 bases matching TRBD1. Unmatched junction bases numbered 3, after V lost 3 bases and J lost 9 bases. The CDR3 is made up of 13 amino acids. In germline, CDR1 is KGHSH, CDR2 LQKENI.